This T cell receptor beta chain derives from a study of T cell changes during pregnancy in multiple sclerosis. Sequencing used immunoSEQ multiplex PCR; TCRdb keeps in-frame clones, though not all of them. The sample has under 30,000 clones, more than 85% seen once. The length of the CDR3 is 16 residues. The germline V gene encodes CDR1 MNHEY and CDR2 SVGAGI. V trimming: 4 bases; J trimming: 6 bases; junction bases outside the gene matches: 4. The sample here was CD4+ T cells from peripheral blood mononuclear cells, taken after pregnancy. This chain joins TRBV6-5 and TRBJ2-1; TRBD2 matches 15 bases. The TCR was taken from a female donor with multiple sclerosis, enrolled in a pregnancy study. The CDR3 sequence: CASSLGTSGGLNEQFF. CDR3 DNA: TGTGCCAGCAGTTTGGGGACTAGCGGGGGGCTCAATGAGCAGTTCTTC.